This TCR beta chain appears in the sequencing data of a study of cytomegalovirus exposure and HLA in healthy donors. Study at large: An early release of data contained about 85 million unique TCRs, which came from HLA-typed donors.

Regarding the study as a whole: Rates of TCR association differed by HLA locus in a later analysis, with DRB1 highest and HLA-C lowest. Several top significant clusters appeared, in a later analysis, to be linked to common viral pathogens.

Of note for this clone: Its antigen remains unidentified.

Primers: 60 Vbeta forward and 13 Jbeta reverse. Assay used: immunoSEQ multiplex PCR; TCRdb lists only in-frame clones, some missing. The data show tens of thousands of clones, just under 85% seen once. Material: PBMCs. The receptor was derived from a young woman in good health and CMV-seropositive.

In nucleotides, the CDR3 is TGCAGCGTTGAGGGACAGGGGGCATGGACTGAAGCTTTCTTT. Protein sequence: CSVEGQGAWTEAFF. The chain links TRBV29-1 to TRBJ1-1; 12 nucleotides agree with TRBD1. The CDR3 is 14 residues long. From germline, CDR1 is SQVTM and CDR2 ANQGSEA. The trim removed 3 bases at V and 5 bases at J, leaving 4 bases unmatched. Combining the CDR3 with reference TRBV29-1 and TRBJ1-1 gives the whole variable domain SAVISQKPSRDICQRGTSLTIQCQVDSQVTMMFWYRQQPGQSLTLIATANQGSEATYESGFVIDKFPISRPNLTFSTLTVSNMSPEDSSIYLCSVEGQGAWTEAFFGQGTRLTVV.